This passage covers 25 T cell receptor beta chains from one sample sequenced in a study of PD-1 blockade in classical Hodgkin lymphoma. Clones were read by immunoSEQ multiplex PCR, and TCRdb kept only the in-frame ones, dropping some. The data contain nearly 100,000 clones, approximately 83% of them seen just once; the ten biggest clones take up 10% to 15%. All trial patients relapsed after autologous stem cell transplantation. Here the sequenced sample was peripheral blood mononuclear cells (PBMCs), taken at baseline. The receptor source for this set is a human donor with classical Hodgkin lymphoma.

The rearrangement links TRBV5-5 to TRBJ1-2, with 8 bases lining up with TRBD1. The CDR3 length is 15 residues. Germline CDR1 is SGHKS and CDR2 is YYEKEE (reference sequence). The V segment lost 0 bases and the J segment 5 bases; nucleotides outside the gene matches: 6. In DNA form, the CDR3 reads TGTGCCAGCAGCTTGGACGCAGGGGGCGCTTATGGCTACACCTTC. As protein: CASSLDAGGAYGYTF.

For this clone: One end of the junction fails to match germline, which may point to a read error. The chain employs TRBV4-2 and TRBJ1-3; TRBD1 matches at 10 bases. Looked up from germline, CDR1 is LGHNA and CDR2 is YNFKEQ. The CDR3 extends over 18 amino acids. CDR3 sequence: CASSPGPPGQGSANTIYF. CDR3 in DNA: TGTGCCAGCAGCCCGGGTCCTCCGGGACAGGGGTCTGCAAACACCATATATTTT.

The chain has TRBV7-8 and TRBJ2-7; D unresolved. V was pared by 5 bases and J by 1 base, with 15 bases between. The CDR3 runs to 15 residues. Germline V gene lookup returns CDR1 SGHVS and CDR2 FQNEAQ. CDR3: CASSPHLDGSYEQYF. The CDR3, as DNA: TGTGCCAGCAGCCCTCACCTAGACGGTTCCTACGAGCAGTACTTC. Looking up the rest from reference TRBV7-8 and TRBJ2-7 gives the full variable domain: GAGVSQSPRYKVAKRGQDVALRCDPISGHVSLFWYQQALGQGPEFLTYFQNEAQLDKSGLPSDRFFAERPEGSVSTLKIQRTQQEDSAVYLCASSPHLDGSYEQYFGPGTRLTVT.

V is TRBV7-8 and J is TRBJ2-1; 7 bases agree with TRBD2. This CDR3 contains 15 residues. Germline lookup yields CDR1 SGHVS and CDR2 FQNEAQ. V was pared by 5 bases and J by 7 bases, with 11 bases of the junction left unmatched. CDR3 amino acids: CASSTAAWGGNEQFF. The DNA of the CDR3 is TGTGCCAGCAGCACAGCCGCTTGGGGGGGGAATGAGCAGTTCTTC.

The chain recombines TRBV7-2 with TRBJ2-7; 13 bases map to TRBD2. This CDR3 is built from 15 residues. Germline CDR1 is SGHTA and CDR2 is FQGNSA. V gave up 5 bases and J gave up 3 bases; unmatched junction bases: 4. The CDR3 sequence: CASSAGLAGIYEQYF. The CDR3 nucleotides read TGTGCCAGCAGCGCGGGACTAGCGGGGATCTACGAGCAGTACTTC. The whole variable domain, remainder taken from reference TRBV7-2 and TRBJ2-7, is GAGVSQSPSNKVTEKGKDVELRCDPISGHTALYWYRQSLGQGLEFLIYFQGNSAPDKSGLPSDRFSAERTGGSVSTLTIQRTQQEDSAVYLCASSAGLAGIYEQYFGPGTRLTVT.

The rearrangement joins TRBV19 to TRBJ2-5, with D perhaps matching TRBD2 (6 bases). The DNA end is a closer match to TRBJ2-7, so the J assignment may be wrong. CDR1 and CDR2 from the germline V gene are LNHDA and SQIVND (reference sequence). The CDR3 is 17 residues long. The CDR3 is CASSMGPGQRGTYEQYF. In DNA, the CDR3 is TGTGCCAGTAGTATGGGGCCGGGGCAGCGCGGGACCTACGAGCAGTACTTC.

Remarks on this clone: Possible read error: a much larger clone is one base away. This chain joins TRBV6-6 and TRBJ2-7; D unclear. CDR1 and CDR2 (germline): MNHNY, SVGAGI (reference sequence). The CDR3 has 11 residues. V was pared by 6 bases and J by 3 bases, with 6 bases between. The DNA of the CDR3 is TGTGCCAGCAGCCTGGGCTACGAGCAGTACTTC. This sequence encodes CASSLGYEQYF.

This chain joins TRBV5-4 and TRBJ2-5, with a weak D call TRBD2 (6 bases). The CDR3 runs to 15 residues. Between the trimmed V and J ends, which lost 1 base and 2 bases, there was a span of 12 bases. CDR1 and CDR2 (germline): SGHNT, YYREEE (reference sequence). CDR3 residues: CASSLRLANQETQYF. DNA of the CDR3: TGTGCCAGCAGCTTGAGGCTAGCGAATCAAGAGACCCAGTACTTC.

The V call is TRBV27, the J call TRBJ1-4; tentative D call: TRBD1 (6 bases). V was pared by 1 base and J by 0 bases, with 24 bases between. Germline loops: CDR1 MNHEY, CDR2 SMNVEV (reference sequence). This CDR3 region has 21 residues. CDR3 sequence (DNA): TGTGCCAGCAGTTTATACCCCATAATGGGGGGGCGAAAGGCAACTAATGAAAAACTGTTTTTT. This gives the protein CASSLYPIMGGRKATNEKLFF. Variable domain in full (rest from reference TRBV27 and TRBJ1-4): EAQVTQNPRYLITVTGKKLTVTCSQNMNHEYMSWYRQDPGLGLRQIYYSMNVEVTDKGDVPEGYKVSRKEKRNFPLILESPSPNQTSLYFCASSLYPIMGGRKATNEKLFFGSGTQLSVL.

The chain joins TRBV5-1 to TRBJ1-2; D perhaps matches TRBD1 (5 bases). V lost 5 bases and J 0 bases, leaving 14 bases between the germline ends. Germline V CDR1 and CDR2: SGHRS, YFSETQ. The CDR3 runs to 15 residues. In nucleotides, the CDR3 is TGCGCCAGCAGGACCGGGACGGGGGCTAACTATGGCTACACCTTC. As protein: CASRTGTGANYGYTF.

The V gene is TRBV5-6, the J gene TRBJ1-1; D might be TRBD1 (5 bases). The V gene lost 1 base and the J gene lost 5 bases, with 18 bases spanning the gap. The CDR3 sequence is 16 residues long. Germline V CDR1 and CDR2: SGHDT, YYEEEE. In DNA form, the CDR3 reads TGTGCCAGCAGCTTGCCCCTCAGGGCTTCGGGGACTGAAGCTTTCTTT. Encoded protein: CASSLPLRASGTEAFF.

This clone occurred once. The chain uses TRBV29-1 and TRBJ2-3; 7 positions match TRBD2. Germline loops: CDR1 SQVTM, CDR2 ANQGSEA. The V and J ends lost 2 bases and 2 bases, in that order; junction bases with no gene match: 19. The CDR3 has 19 amino acids. The CDR3 protein is CSVESIKWAGEANTDTQYF. For the CDR3, the DNA is TGCAGCGTTGAAAGTATCAAGTGGGCGGGAGAGGCTAACACAGATACGCAGTATTTT.

V usage is TRBV30 and J usage is TRBJ1-3; D is possibly TRBD1 (5 bases). Germline V gene lookup returns CDR1 GTSNPN and CDR2 SVGIG (reference sequence). Deletions cut 4 bases from V and 1 base from J, with 11 bases between. CDR3 length equals 14 residues. This CDR3 reads CAWNRGVSGNTIYF. CDR3 in DNA: TGTGCCTGGAACCGAGGGGTTTCTGGAAACACCATATATTTT.

V and J are TRBV19 and TRBJ2-7; the D call may be TRBD1 or TRBD2 (6 bases each). The CDR3 has 17 amino acids. Per the germline V gene, CDR1 is LNHDA and CDR2 is SQIVND (reference sequence). Trimming pared 3 bases from V and 3 bases from J, leaving 21 bases between. The CDR3 is CASSMRGPRGADYEQYF. The DNA for the CDR3 is TGTGCCAGTAGTATGAGGGGACCGAGGGGGGCGGACTACGAGCAGTACTTC.

This chain joins TRBV5-6 and TRBJ2-7; D perhaps matches TRBD2 (6 bases). Germline CDR1 SGHDT, CDR2 YYEEEE. The CDR3 totals 16 residues. V was clipped by 0 bases and J by 2 bases, with 15 bases between them. CDR3: CASSLARRTTTYEQYF. Here the CDR3 DNA reads TGTGCCAGCAGCTTGGCCAGAAGGACTACAACCTACGAGCAGTACTTC.

V and J are TRBV2 and TRBJ1-2; TRBD1 agrees at 8 bases. The CDR3 runs 14 residues. With V trimmed by 5 bases and J by 7 bases, 9 bases remained unmatched. The germline CDR1 and CDR2 sequences are SNHLY and FYNNEI. CDR3 region: CASSSGQGISGYTF. The CDR3 region has the DNA TGTGCCAGCAGTAGTGGACAGGGTATCTCTGGCTACACCTTC.

J is TRBJ2-5 and V is TRBV21-1; TRBD1 is the table's D call and was not checked against the DNA. TRBV21-1 is a pseudogene segment. The CDR3 runs to 14 residues. Here the CDR3 reads CASSKRKGQRTQYF. CDR3 nucleotides: TGTGCCAGCAGCAAAAGGAAGGGACAGCGGACCCAGTACTTC.

The V call is TRBV11-2, the J call TRBJ2-7; D perhaps matches TRBD2 (6 bases). Germline V gene data show CDR1 as SGHAT and CDR2 as FQNNGV. This CDR3 contains 15 residues. V was shortened by 4 bases and J by 1 base, with 14 bases between the two germline ends. In DNA form, the CDR3 reads TGTGCCAGCAGCTCCCTACGGGAGATATCCTACGAGCAGTACTTC. This codes for CASSSLREISYEQYF.

The rearrangement joins TRBV5-4 to TRBJ2-7; D possibly uses TRBD1 or TRBD2 (5 bases each). Germline CDR1 reads SGHNT; CDR2 reads YYREEE (reference sequence). Trimming stripped 4 bases from V and 2 bases from J, with 25 bases between. The CDR3 runs to 18 residues. CDR3 in amino acids: CASSLGAQPGWVPYEQYF. The CDR3, as DNA: TGTGCCAGCAGCCTCGGGGCCCAACCTGGGTGGGTCCCCTACGAGCAGTACTTC.

The gene calls are TRBV9 and TRBJ1-3; D may be TRBD1 (6 bases). Germline CDR1 and CDR2: SGDLS and YYNGEE. The CDR3 extends over 16 amino acids. V lost 4 bases to trimming and J lost 0 bases, with 14 bases between them. The CDR3 sequence is CASSFRQESSGNTIYF. DNA of the CDR3: TGTGCCAGCAGCTTCCGACAGGAGAGCTCTGGAAACACCATATATTTT.

This clone was observed once. The chain couples TRBV27 to TRBJ2-2, with 10 positions matching TRBD2. The CDR3 contains 17 residues. Germline V CDR1 and CDR2: MNHEY, SMNVEV (reference sequence). V shed 2 bases, J shed 6 bases, and the junction held 9 bases outside the gene matches. The CDR3 coding sequence is TGTGCCAGCAGTTTACCGTCACTAGCGGGGAGGGCCGGGGAGCTGTTTTTT. Protein: CASSLPSLAGRAGELFF.

This clone was detected once. At one of its ends the junction is not consistent with the germline gene, which may arise from a read error. The chain has TRBV5-1 and TRBJ2-5, with 7 bases matching TRBD2. CDR3 length: 13 residues. Germline V gene sequence: CDR1 SGHRS, CDR2 YFSETQ. As DNA, the CDR3 is TGCGCCAGCAGCCTGGGACTACTAGAGACCAAGTACTTC. Translating it yields CASSLGLLETKYF. Full variable domain (remainder filled in from reference TRBV5-1 and TRBJ2-5): KAGVTQTPRYLIKTRGQQVTLSCSPISGHRSVSWYQQTPGQGLQFLFEYFSETQRNKGNFPGRFSGRQFSNSRSEMNVSTLELGDSALYLCASSLGLLETKYFGPGTRLLVL.

V usage is TRBV11-2 and J usage is TRBJ2-2; 10 bases match TRBD2. Germline V CDR1 and CDR2: SGHAT, FQNNGV. The ends lost 6 bases at V and 4 bases at J; junction bases unmatched: 5. The CDR3 length is 15 residues. The CDR3 DNA reads TGTGCCAGCAGTCCTAGCGGGAGTTTCACCGGGGAGCTGTTTTTT. Translating gives CASSPSGSFTGELFF.

V usage is TRBV10-3 and J usage is TRBJ2-2; D uncertain. Germline V lookup: CDR1 ENHRY, CDR2 SYGVKD. The germline V and J ends were trimmed by 1 base and 6 bases, with 6 bases remaining between them. The CDR3 sequence is 13 residues long. The CDR3, as DNA: TGTGCCATCAGTGAGTATGACGCCGGGGAGCTGTTTTTT. Amino acid sequence: CAISEYDAGELFF.

The chain employs TRBV15 and TRBJ2-7; maybe TRBD2 (6 bases). The germline CDR1 and CDR2 sequences are LNHNV and YYDKDF (reference sequence). V was trimmed by 1 base and J by 3 bases, leaving 19 bases between them. The CDR3 has 17 amino acids. For the CDR3, the DNA is TGTGCCACCAGCAGAGGGACGAGTAGCGGCCGGAGCTACGAGCAGTACTTC. Translated: CATSRGTSSGRSYEQYF.